Included here is one T cell receptor (beta chain) sequence, with context. The table lists this clonotype with many counts. Its antigen is still unknown. Per-base quality was not reported, and no clone a single base away is much larger than it. The data are from a study of T cells in Graves' hyperthyroidism and ophthalmopathy (dated 2019 in TCRdb). In the study overall: Peripheral blood samples were taken at the time of initial diagnosis, prior to any treatment. To identify TCR V-J signatures that set the groups apart, the researchers used a discovery cohort of 100 patients, made up of 43 with Graves' ophthalmopathy and about 60 with stable Graves' hyperthyroidism. An independent validation cohort of under 20 hyperthyroidism patients and 17 patients who later progressed to ophthalmopathy tested prospective prediction of ophthalmopathy. The 85 to 100 discovery patients were divided at random into training and test sets in a 7:3 ratio. In roughly six Graves' hyperthyroidism patients, the study also compared T-cell repertoires from thyroid tissue with T-cell repertoires from blood. Following sampling, methimazole starting at 30 mg daily was given to hyperthyroidism patients, and high-dose intravenous methylprednisolone was given to ophthalmopathy patients. TCR Vbeta CDR3 sequencing of 130 to 150 peripheral blood samples (43 ophthalmopathy, 75 or so hyperthyroidism and around 17 progressor patients) is reported in the paper.

TCR beta CDR3 regions were amplified from RNA transcripts. The TCR CDR3 was subjected to a first round of RT-PCR using the HTBI primer set and the Qiagen OneStep RT-PCR kit. Libraries were constructed in a second round of multiplex PCR, after which size selection and purification were performed. Sequencing of the libraries was done on an Illumina HiSeq2000 using paired-end 100 bp reads. On the authors' methods: Raw data were processed with SOAPnuke, discarding reads with adapters, uncalled bases, mean Phred below 15, or no exact constant-primer or identifier match. High-quality paired reads were merged with COPE v1.2.5, and unique nucleotide sequences were defined as clonotypes. MiTCR v1.1 was used to align the clonotypes against IMGT TRBV, TRBD and TRBJ reference segments. Analysis was restricted to V-J combinations with a frequency above 0.0001, which covered roughly 99% of repertoires. The TCS score was defined as F50 (clonal expansion) divided by E x V (chaos), with BLOSUM62-based TCRdist calculated between CDR3 peptides within each V-J. Welch's t-statistics and random forest reduced 450 to 600 V-J features to 13, which were used in a naive Bayes classifier (R e1071). TCRdb trimmed the raw reads at Q25, called clones with MiXCR and kept productive beta chains. Rows merge per CDR3 protein into single entries with the most common DNA and genes. The V and J calls shown here were made by TCRdb, not taken from the authors' results. For this sample there are 460,000 or so distinct CDR3 sequences; around an eighth appear just once. 15% to 20% of the sample comes from the top ten.

Broader findings and caveats from the paper: Ophthalmopathy was separated from stable hyperthyroidism by a 13 V-J signature model, with around 88% sensitivity and approximately 81% specificity obtained in cross-validation and 80%/75% obtained in testing. During validation, the model predicted progression to ophthalmopathy a median of around 6 months ahead of onset, with almost 71% sensitivity and around 72% specificity. Sample size was not statistically predetermined, and investigators were not blinded to group allocation. Most expanded thyroid clonotypes (frequency above 0.001) were also detected in blood, suggesting blood repertoires may reflect thyroid immune responses.

Stable Graves' hyperthyroidism was defined as no progression to ophthalmopathy during 18 months of follow-up. Hyperthyroidism patients were newly diagnosed, had a disease duration of under 2 months, and were aged 18 to 65 years. The study excluded patients with uncontrolled infections, other autoimmune diseases, pregnancy or lactation. Clinical symptoms, serum thyroxine and TRAb, thyroid ultrasound, and orbital computed tomography formed the basis for the diagnoses. PBMCs were isolated from roughly 10 ml of fresh peripheral blood by Ficoll-Paque density gradient centrifugation. Total RNA was extracted with Trizol reagent, and quality was checked on an Agilent 2100 Bioanalyzer. The sequencing sample was made of blood. This TCR derives from a woman in her late teens or twenties with Graves' hyperthyroidism.

The DNA reads as follows: TGTGCCAGCAGTCGAGAGCCCCCAAGCACAGATACGCAGTATTTT. It codes for CASSREPPSTDTQYF. The chain uses TRBV27 and TRBJ2-3; too little of a D gene remains to name it. The CDR3 numbers 15 residues from cysteine through phenylalanine. This entry keeps only the CDR3 DNA: 45 bases, framed from base 1. V is clipped by 5 bases and J by 0 bases, and the sequence between their germline boundaries is 12 bases long. CDR1 and CDR2 are drawn from the germline V gene (reference sequence): MNHEY, SMNVEV.